The clone carrying this T cell receptor beta chain was counted a few times. These data belong to a study of early T cells in non-severe SARS-CoV-2 infection. About the study: Sequencing of bulk RNA from unsorted whole blood was done, without chain pairing.

Each CDR3 protein gets one entry after TCRdb re-called the 5' RACE reads with MiXCR. This table has 32,000 or so distinct CDR3 sequences, roughly 5.7% appearing once. Germline values: CDR1 SGHTA, CDR2 FQGTGA. Trimming took off 2 bases at V and 7 bases at J, with 9 bases between the two ends. CDR3 length: 13 residues. The clonotype originates from an adult who was a healthcare worker with PCR-confirmed SARS-CoV-2 infection or an uninfected control (not recorded which). This chain uses TRBV7-3 with TRBJ2-1; D is undetermined. The sequenced sample was whole blood. The CDR3 region is CASSLWATNEQFF. The CDR3 DNA is TGTGCCAGCAGCTTATGGGCCACAAATGAGCAGTTCTTC.